This T cell receptor (beta chain) was recorded in a study of T-cell reconstitution after alpha-beta-depleted transplantation in children. Study-level findings and limits: There were reportedly several hundred expanded graft clones from which alpha-beta T cells came about two months after transplant. The authors attributed T-cell counts and diversity one year after transplant mostly to newly produced T cells.

Germline V gives CDR1 DFQATT, CDR2 SNEGSKA (reference sequence). With V trimmed by 5 bases and J by 0 bases, 15 bases remained unmatched. The CDR3 is made up of 18 amino acids. This clonotype was counted ten times or more. Its target is unknown. Library preparation (for TCRbeta) was performed with unique molecular identifiers. TCRdb recomputed calls from the PCR reads with MiXCR, one row per CDR3 protein. Of about 300,000 distinct CDR3 sequences in the sample, over 9.5% were seen once. The chain employs TRBV20-1 and TRBJ2-3; 9 bases match TRBD2. Sequencing used PBMCs, obtained before TCRalphabeta/CD19-depleted stem cell transplant. The TCR was taken from a boy in the first two years of life with acute myeloid leukemia, due to receive a stem cell transplant. In DNA, the CDR3 is TGCAGTGCTCCCAACTGGCGGGGGGGCCCTACTAGCACAGATACGCAGTATTTT. Amino acids: CSAPNWRGGPTSTDTQYF.